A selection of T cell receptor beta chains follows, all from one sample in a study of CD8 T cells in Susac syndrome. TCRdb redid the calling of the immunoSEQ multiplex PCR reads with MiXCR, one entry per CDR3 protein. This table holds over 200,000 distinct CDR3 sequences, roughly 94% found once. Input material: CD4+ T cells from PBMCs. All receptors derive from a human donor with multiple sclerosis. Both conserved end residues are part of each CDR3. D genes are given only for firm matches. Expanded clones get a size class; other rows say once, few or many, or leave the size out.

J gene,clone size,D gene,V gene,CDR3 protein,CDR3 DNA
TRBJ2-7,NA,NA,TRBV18,CASSPPFGMPSYEQYF,TGTGCCAGCTCACCACCTTTCGGGATGCCCTCCTACGAGCAGTACTTC
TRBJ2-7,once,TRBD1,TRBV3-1,CASSPGTGEGYEQYF,TGTGCCAGCAGCCCGGGGACAGGGGAAGGCTACGAGCAGTACTTC
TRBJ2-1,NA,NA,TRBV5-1,CASTTRGNYNEQFF,TGCGCCAGCACGACACGCGGTAACTACAATGAGCAGTTCTTC
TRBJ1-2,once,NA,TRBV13,CASSLVPEGGYTF,TGTGCCAGCAGCTTAGTCCCTGAGGGTGGCTACACCTTC
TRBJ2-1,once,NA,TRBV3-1,CASGGNYNEQFF,TGTGCCAGCGGGGGGAACTACAATGAGCAGTTCTTC
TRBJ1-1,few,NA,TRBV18,CASSLGMNTEAFF,TGTGCCAGCTCACTCGGGATGAACACTGAAGCTTTCTTT
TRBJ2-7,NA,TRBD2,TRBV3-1,CASSQGAGGAYEQYF,TGTGCCAGCAGCCAAGGAGCGGGAGGGGCCTACGAGCAGTACTTC
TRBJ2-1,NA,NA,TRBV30,CAWTPARVKSGYEQFF,TGTGCCTGGACCCCTGCACGGGTCAAGTCAGGGTATGAGCAGTTCTTC
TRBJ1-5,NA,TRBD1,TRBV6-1,CASHNSGQGNQPQHF,TGTGCCAGCCACAACTCGGGACAGGGCAATCAGCCCCAGCATTTT
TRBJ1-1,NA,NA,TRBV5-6,CASSLLSPNTEAFF,TGTGCCAGCAGCTTGCTTTCTCCGAACACTGAAGCTTTCTTT
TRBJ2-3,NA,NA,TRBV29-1,CSVAPPARVPDTQYF,TGCAGCGTTGCCCCCCCCGCGAGAGTGCCAGATACGCAGTATTTT
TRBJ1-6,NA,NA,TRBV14,CASSPLTRIGNSPLHF,TGTGCCAGCAGCCCACTCACCAGGATCGGAAACTCACCCCTCCACTTT
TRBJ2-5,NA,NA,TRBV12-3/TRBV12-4,CASSFPGSGETQYF,TGTGCCAGCAGTTTCCCAGGCTCGGGGGAGACCCAGTACTTC
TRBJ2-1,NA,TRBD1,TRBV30,CASGQGKDNEQFF,TGTGCCTCGGGACAGGGGAAGGACAATGAGCAGTTCTTC
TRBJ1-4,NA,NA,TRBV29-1,CSVEIGGGEKLFF,TGCAGCGTTGAAATAGGGGGTGGTGAAAAACTGTTTTTT
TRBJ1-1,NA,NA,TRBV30,CSSRRVPTEAFF,TGTTCCTCCCGGCGGGTTCCCACTGAAGCTTTCTTT
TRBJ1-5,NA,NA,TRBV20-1,CSARTRAGQPQHF,TGCAGTGCTAGAACCAGGGCGGGTCAGCCCCAGCATTTT
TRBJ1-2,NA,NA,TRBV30,CAWKGTRIYGYTF,TGTGCCTGGAAAGGGACGCGGATCTATGGCTACACCTTC
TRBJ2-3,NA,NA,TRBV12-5,CASGLGSTDTQYF,TGTGCTAGTGGTTTGGGCAGCACAGATACGCAGTATTTT
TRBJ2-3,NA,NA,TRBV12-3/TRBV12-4,CASSPDKRLGEDTQYF,TGTGCCAGCAGTCCCGATAAGCGACTGGGCGAAGATACGCAGTATTTT
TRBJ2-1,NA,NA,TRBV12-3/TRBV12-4,CASSFMAQSSYNEQFF,TGTGCCAGCAGTTTCATGGCACAGTCCTCCTACAATGAGCAGTTCTTC
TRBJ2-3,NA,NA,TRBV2,CASSVASTDTQYF,TGTGCCAGCAGTGTCGCAAGCACAGATACGCAGTATTTT
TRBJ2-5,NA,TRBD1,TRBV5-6,CASSYGGRDRAWETQYF,TGTGCCAGCAGCTACGGAGGCCGGGACAGGGCTTGGGAGACCCAGTACTTC
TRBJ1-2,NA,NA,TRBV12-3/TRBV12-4,CASSYSGNGYTF,TGTGCCAGCAGCTACTCAGGGAATGGCTACACCTTC
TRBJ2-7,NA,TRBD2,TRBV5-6,CASSSWTSREQYF,TGTGCCAGCAGCTCCTGGACTAGCAGGGAACAGTACTTC
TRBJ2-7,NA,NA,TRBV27,CASSFSGRVSEQYF,TGTGCCAGCAGTTTTAGTGGCAGGGTGAGCGAGCAGTACTTC
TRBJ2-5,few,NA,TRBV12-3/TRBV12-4,CASSFKETQYF,TGTGCCAGCAGTTTCAAAGAGACCCAGTACTTC
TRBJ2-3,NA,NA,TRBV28,CASSPPATDTQYF,TGTGCCAGCAGTCCGCCAGCCACAGATACGCAGTATTTT
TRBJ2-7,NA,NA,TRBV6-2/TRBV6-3,CASSYLPGGFEQYF,TGTGCCAGCAGTTACCTTCCCGGCGGCTTCGAGCAGTACTTC